The 13 T cell receptor beta chains below all came from one sample that was sequenced in a study of OX40 agonist ivuxolimab in advanced cancers. The protocol was immunoSEQ multiplex PCR, while the TCRdb copy is restricted to in-frame clones and leaves out a portion. The top ten hold around 1.8% of the sample, which has tens of thousands of clones, around 93% seen once. The sequenced sample was CD4+ or CD8+ T cells sorted from blood, obtained in a trial of the OX40 agonist ivuxolimab. Receptors originate from an adult with an advanced solid tumor such as melanoma, head and neck, liver or kidney cancer.

This chain connects TRBV19 to TRBJ1-2; D not resolved. Germline-derived CDR1 and CDR2 are LNHDA and SQIVND (reference sequence). This CDR3 has 12 residues. The V and J ends lost 1 base and 5 bases respectively, with 5 bases between them. The CDR3: CASSIVGYGYTF. CDR3 coding DNA: TGTGCCAGTAGTATAGTAGGGTATGGCTACACCTTC.

This chain joins TRBV6-5 and TRBJ2-7; possibly TRBD2 for D (6 bases). The CDR3 loop spans 14 amino acids. Germline lookup yields CDR1 MNHEY and CDR2 SVGAGI. The V and J ends lost 6 bases and 5 bases respectively, with 17 bases between them. The CDR3 coding sequence is TGTGCCAGCAGCAGGGACCCCGGGGGTGACGAGCAGTACTTC. The encoded protein is CASSRDPGGDEQYF.

This chain connects TRBV19 to TRBJ2-7; weak D call: TRBD2 (5 bases). V was trimmed by 3 bases and J by 0 bases, leaving 12 bases between them. This CDR3 contains 15 residues. Germline V gives CDR1 LNHDA, CDR2 SQIVND (reference sequence). The CDR3 coding sequence is TGTGCCAGTAGTATGAGGGCGGGCCCCTCCTACGAGCAGTACTTC. Its translation is CASSMRAGPSYEQYF. Together with reference TRBV19 and TRBJ2-7, the CDR3 gives the full variable domain: DGGITQSPKYLFRKEGQNVTLSCEQNLNHDAMYWYRQDPGQGLRLIYYSQIVNDFQKGDIAEGYSVSREKKESFPLTVTSAQKNPTAFYLCASSMRAGPSYEQYFGPGTRLTVT.

The J gene is TRBJ2-5, the V gene TRBV5-4; D perhaps matches TRBD2 (5 bases). V was cut by 6 bases and J by 2 bases, with 11 bases left in between. Germline CDR1 SGHNT, CDR2 YYREEE (reference sequence). The CDR3 has 13 amino acids. CDR3 in DNA: TGTGCCAGCACCTCCCGGGGACAAGAGACCCAGTACTTC. It translates to CASTSRGQETQYF.

This chain links TRBV15 with TRBJ1-5; no definite D call. The germline gives CDR1 LNHNV, CDR2 YYDKDF (reference sequence). CDR3 length: 12 residues. V lost 3 bases and J 9 bases, leaving 9 bases between the germline ends. CDR3 nucleotide sequence: TGTGCCACCAGCAGGGAGGAGGGGCCCCAGCATTTT. Its protein is CATSREEGPQHF.

The chain employs TRBV18 and TRBJ1-4; no clear D gene. Germline V lookup: CDR1 KGHSH, CDR2 LQKENI. The CDR3 consists of 14 residues. Trimming took 4 bases from V and 4 from J, leaving 10 bases between them. The DNA for the CDR3 is TGTGCCAGCTCACTGACTAATTATAATGAAAAACTGTTTTTT. Its translation is CASSLTNYNEKLFF. Supplemented by reference TRBV18 and TRBJ1-4, the full variable domain reads NAGVMQNPRHLVRRRGQEARLRCSPMKGHSHVYWYRQLPEEGLKFMVYLQKENIIDESGMPKERFSAEFPKEGPSILRIQQVVRGDSAAYFCASSLTNYNEKLFFGSGTQLSVL.

This chain joins TRBV28 and TRBJ1-5; 7 bases match TRBD1. The CDR3 contains 15 residues. CDR1 and CDR2 from the germline V gene are MDHEN and SYDVKM. V was clipped by 7 bases and J by 5 bases; unmatched bases: 11. In DNA, the CDR3 is TGTGCCAGCACCCTGGGGGGGACAGAAGATCAGCCCCAGCATTTT. This translates into CASTLGGTEDQPQHF.

This rearrangement joins TRBV4-2 to TRBJ1-2; TRBD1 aligns across 8 bases. Unmatched junction bases numbered 6, after V lost 0 bases and J lost 6 bases. The CDR3 runs 15 residues. Germline CDR1 reads LGHNA; CDR2 reads YNFKEQ. CDR3: CASSQDGRQGNGYTF. CDR3 sequence (DNA): TGTGCCAGCAGCCAAGATGGGAGACAGGGGAATGGCTACACCTTC.

The chain recombines TRBV9 with TRBJ2-7, with D possibly being TRBD1 or TRBD2 (7 bases each). V was cut by 0 bases and J by 2 bases, with 12 bases left in between. The germline CDR1 and CDR2 sequences are SGDLS and YYNGEE. The CDR3 is made up of 15 amino acids. CDR3 loop: CASSVGEGAPYEQYF. The CDR3 DNA sequence: TGTGCCAGCAGCGTAGGGGAGGGGGCACCCTACGAGCAGTACTTC.

This chain connects TRBV7-2 to TRBJ1-6; weak D call: TRBD1 (5 bases). This CDR3 region has 16 residues. Trimming took off 5 bases at V and 7 bases at J, with 18 bases between the two ends. CDR1 and CDR2 from the germline V gene are SGHTA and FQGNSA. The CDR3 here is CASSPYRQSQNSPLHF. For the CDR3, the DNA is TGTGCCAGCAGCCCCTACAGACAGTCCCAGAATTCACCCCTCCACTTT.

This rearrangement joins TRBV5-1 to TRBJ2-1; no firm D call. Germline V lookup: CDR1 SGHRS, CDR2 YFSETQ. The V gene lost 3 bases and the J gene lost 7 bases, with 14 bases spanning the gap. This CDR3 is 14 amino acids long. CDR3 nucleotide sequence: TGCGCCAGCAGCTCTACCACTCAAATGAATGAGCAGTTCTTC. Translating it yields CASSSTTQMNEQFF. The full variable domain, with the rest looked up from reference TRBV5-1 and TRBJ2-1, is KAGVTQTPRYLIKTRGQQVTLSCSPISGHRSVSWYQQTPGQGLQFLFEYFSETQRNKGNFPGRFSGRQFSNSRSEMNVSTLELGDSALYLCASSSTTQMNEQFFGPGTRLTVL.

This rearrangement joins TRBV15 to TRBJ2-5, with 7 positions matching TRBD2. The CDR3 covers 16 residues. With V trimmed by 0 bases and J by 3 bases, 7 bases remained unmatched. In germline, CDR1 is LNHNV, CDR2 YYDKDF (reference sequence). The CDR3 DNA is TGTGCCACCAGCAGAGATAGGCTAGCGGATAAAGAGACCCAGTACTTC. This translates into CATSRDRLADKETQYF.

V usage is TRBV28 and J usage is TRBJ2-1; 16 nucleotides match TRBD2. With V trimmed by 8 bases and J by 8 bases, 3 bases remained unmatched. This CDR3 comprises 14 residues. The germline gives CDR1 MDHEN, CDR2 SYDVKM. As DNA, the CDR3 is TGTGCCAGCGGGACTAGCGGGAGGGAGCATGAGCAGTTCTTC. This translates into CASGTSGREHEQFF.